This TCR beta chain was profiled in a study of human T cells and chemical hapten exposure. Whole-study context: Variation in per-sample TCR yields came mainly from small pooled library volume differences.

The library put unique molecular identifiers onto individual cDNA molecules. Original analysis: Per-sample TCR counts ranged from about 20,000 to 700,000, median roughly 96,000. TCRdb used MiXCR to reprocess the RACE reads, holding one entry per CDR3 protein. The V and J calls follow TCRdb's processing rather than the paper's. The repertoire holds some 93,000 distinct CDR3 sequences, with approximately 10% as singletons. This clonotype turned up a few times. Its antigen is unknown. Described time point: healthy volunteer bleed at 2 weeks. Total RNA was extracted from unfractionated whole blood. General study findings and limits: DPC sensitization produced no change in TCRs with frequency above 1 in 1000.

CDR1 and CDR2 (germline): MDHEN, SYDVKM. J lost 2 bases, V lost 2 bases, and 4 bases had no gene match. There are 15 residues in the CDR3. The chain is built from TRBV28 and TRBJ2-3, with 7 bases aligning to TRBD1. The sample consisted of whole blood. The sequence was collected from a female donor in good health. Some clones in this sample may be carry-over from other donors' samples. The CDR3 region has the DNA TGTGCCAGCAGTTTAAGGGGGCAATACACAGATACGCAGTATTTT. It codes for CASSLRGQYTDTQYF.